The sequence of this T cell receptor (beta chain) was determined in a study of blood T cell repertoires in COVID-19. Study at large: Spain, Italy and the United States supplied samples that represented acute and convalescent COVID-19. PBMCs, B-cell-depleted T cells, or T cells were the source of the cDNA or gDNA that made up the material.

The CDR3 loop spans 13 amino acids. V was cut by 7 bases and J by 4 bases, with 11 bases left in between. CDR1 is MNHNY, CDR2 SVGAGI, per germline (reference sequence). Sequencing used immunoSEQ multiplex PCR; TCRdb keeps in-frame clones, though not all of them. The table lists around 100,000 clones, 92% of them singletons. The V and J genes are TRBV6-6 and TRBJ1-5; D gene uncertain. The receptor was derived from a man in his 70s with acute or convalescent COVID-19. The sample comprised peripheral blood. Here the CDR3 reads CASTISTNQPQHF. The CDR3 DNA is TGTGCCAGCACCATTTCTACGAATCAGCCCCAGCATTTT.